This T cell receptor beta chain was obtained from a study of blood T cell repertoires in COVID-19. Generated by immunoSEQ multiplex PCR, the TCRdb table keeps only in-frame clones and is missing some. The profile shows 250,000 to 350,000 clones, approximately 84% of them singletons. The CDR3 totals 13 residues. Deletions cut 3 bases from V and 6 bases from J, with 11 bases between. CDR1 and CDR2 (germline): MDHEN, SYDVKM. The TCR comes from a human donor with COVID-19, enrolled during active disease. The donor label of this sample is uncertain. The sample comprised peripheral blood. V is TRBV28 and J is TRBJ1-2; D might be TRBD1 (5 bases). Here the CDR3 reads CASSFRAGHGYTF. Written as DNA, the CDR3 is TGTGCCAGCAGTTTTAGAGCGGGACATGGCTACACCTTC.